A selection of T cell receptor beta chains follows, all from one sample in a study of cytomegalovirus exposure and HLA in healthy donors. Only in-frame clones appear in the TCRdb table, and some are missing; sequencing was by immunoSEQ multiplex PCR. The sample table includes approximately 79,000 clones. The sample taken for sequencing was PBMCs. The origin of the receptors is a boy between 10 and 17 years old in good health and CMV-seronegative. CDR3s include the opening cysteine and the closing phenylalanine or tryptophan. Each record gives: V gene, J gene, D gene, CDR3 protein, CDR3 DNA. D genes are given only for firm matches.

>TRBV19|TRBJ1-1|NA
CATEGGTEAFF
TGTGCCACCGAGGGGGGGACTGAAGCTTTCTTT
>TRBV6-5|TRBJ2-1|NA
CASSRPGSNEQFF
TGTGCCAGCAGTCGACCGGGATCCAATGAGCAGTTCTTC
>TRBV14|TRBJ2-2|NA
CASSQGLRGPSNTGELFF
TGTGCCAGCAGCCAAGGCCTTCGCGGGCCATCGAACACCGGGGAGCTGTTTTTT
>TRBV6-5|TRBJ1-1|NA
CASSYKGGGDTEAFF
TGTGCCAGCAGTTACAAGGGGGGGGGTGACACTGAAGCTTTCTTT
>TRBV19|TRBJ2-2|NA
CASRGRTNTGELFF
TGTGCCAGTAGAGGGAGGACGAACACCGGGGAGCTGTTTTTT
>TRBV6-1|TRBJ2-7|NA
CASSEFSGAKSYEQYF
TGTGCCAGCAGTGAGTTTAGCGGAGCCAAATCCTACGAGCAGTACTTC
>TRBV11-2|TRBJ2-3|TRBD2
CASSPLAGRDTQYF
TGTGCCAGCAGTCCCCTAGCGGGACGAGATACGCAGTATTTT
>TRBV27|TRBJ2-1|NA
CASSPSGQFKSSDNEQFF
TGTGCCAGCAGTCCGAGCGGACAGTTCAAGAGCTCCGACAATGAGCAGTTCTTC
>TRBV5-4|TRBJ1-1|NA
CASSLYLDRQAFF
TGTGCCAGCAGCTTGTATTTAGACAGACAAGCTTTCTTT
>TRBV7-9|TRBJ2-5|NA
CASSLATISLETQYF
TGTGCCAGCAGCTTAGCTACTATCTCACTAGAGACCCAGTACTTC
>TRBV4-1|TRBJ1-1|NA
CASNPKRAGNTEAFF
TGCGCCAGCAACCCGAAGAGGGCGGGGAACACTGAAGCTTTCTTT
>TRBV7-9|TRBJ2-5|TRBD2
CASSILAGQETQYF
TGTGCCAGCAGCATACTAGCGGGCCAAGAGACCCAGTACTTC
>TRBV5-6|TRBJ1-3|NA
CASSLAGAGNTIYF
TGTGCCAGCAGCTTGGCGGGGGCTGGAAACACCATATATTTT
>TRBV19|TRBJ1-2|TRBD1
CASSITGQGANYGYTF
TGTGCCAGTAGTATCACGGGACAGGGCGCTAACTATGGCTACACCTTC